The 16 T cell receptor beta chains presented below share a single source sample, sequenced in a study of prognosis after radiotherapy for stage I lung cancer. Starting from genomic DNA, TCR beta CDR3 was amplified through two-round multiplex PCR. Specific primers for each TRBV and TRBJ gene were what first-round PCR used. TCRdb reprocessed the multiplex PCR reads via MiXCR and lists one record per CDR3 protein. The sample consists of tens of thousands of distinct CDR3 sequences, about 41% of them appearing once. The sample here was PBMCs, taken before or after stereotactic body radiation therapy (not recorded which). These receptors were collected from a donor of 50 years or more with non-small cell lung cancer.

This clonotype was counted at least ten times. CDR3 residues: CASSLTGELFF. The CDR3 region has the DNA TGTGCCAGCAGCTTAACCGGGGAGCTGTTTTTT. The chain recombines TRBV7-2 with TRBJ2-2; no clear D. This CDR3 spans 11 amino acids. Trimming took 2 bases from V and 5 from J, leaving 0 bases between them. Germline CDR1 is SGHTA and CDR2 is FQGNSA.

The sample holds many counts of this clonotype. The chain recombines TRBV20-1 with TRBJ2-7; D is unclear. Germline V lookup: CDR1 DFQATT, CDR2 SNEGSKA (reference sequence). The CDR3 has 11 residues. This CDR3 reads CSPRTDYEQYF. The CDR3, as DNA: TGCAGCCCAAGGACCGACTACGAGCAGTACTTC.

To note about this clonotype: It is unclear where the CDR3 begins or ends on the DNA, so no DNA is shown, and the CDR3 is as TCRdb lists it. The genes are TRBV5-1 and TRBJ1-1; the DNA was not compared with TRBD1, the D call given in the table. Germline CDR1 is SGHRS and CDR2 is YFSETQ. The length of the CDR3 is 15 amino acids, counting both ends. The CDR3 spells CASILGLRASTEAFF.

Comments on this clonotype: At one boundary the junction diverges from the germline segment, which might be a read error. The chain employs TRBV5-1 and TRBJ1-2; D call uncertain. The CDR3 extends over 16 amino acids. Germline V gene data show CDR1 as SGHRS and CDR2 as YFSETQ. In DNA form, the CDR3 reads TGCGCCAGCAGCTTGGCCGGTCACGCTTCGAACTATTGCTACACCTTC. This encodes CASSLAGHASNYCYTF.

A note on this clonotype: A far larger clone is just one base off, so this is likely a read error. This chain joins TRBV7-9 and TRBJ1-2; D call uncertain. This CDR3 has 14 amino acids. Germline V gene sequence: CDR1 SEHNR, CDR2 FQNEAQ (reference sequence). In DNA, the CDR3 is TGTGCCAGCATCTTACCGGGGTCTGGCTATGGCTACACCTTC. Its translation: CASILPGSGYGYTF.

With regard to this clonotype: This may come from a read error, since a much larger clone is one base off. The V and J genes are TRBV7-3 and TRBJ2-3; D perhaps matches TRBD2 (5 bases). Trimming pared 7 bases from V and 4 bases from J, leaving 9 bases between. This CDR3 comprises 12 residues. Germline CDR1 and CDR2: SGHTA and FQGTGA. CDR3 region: CASIFGADTQYF. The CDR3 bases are TGTGCCAGCATCTTCGGGGCAGATACGCAGTATTTT. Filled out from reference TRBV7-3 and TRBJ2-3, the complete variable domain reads GAGVSQTPSNKVTEKGKYVELRCDPISGHTALYWYRQSLGQGPEFLIYFQGTGAADDSGLPNDRFFAVRPEGSVSTLKIQRTERGDSAVYLCASIFGADTQYFGPGTRLTVL.

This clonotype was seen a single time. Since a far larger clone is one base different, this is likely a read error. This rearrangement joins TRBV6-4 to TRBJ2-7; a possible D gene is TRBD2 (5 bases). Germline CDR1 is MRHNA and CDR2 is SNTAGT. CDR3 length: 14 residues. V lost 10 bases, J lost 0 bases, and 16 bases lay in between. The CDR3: CAIRVSGISYEQYF. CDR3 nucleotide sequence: TGTGCCATCCGTGTGAGCGGTATCTCCTACGAGCAGTACTTC.

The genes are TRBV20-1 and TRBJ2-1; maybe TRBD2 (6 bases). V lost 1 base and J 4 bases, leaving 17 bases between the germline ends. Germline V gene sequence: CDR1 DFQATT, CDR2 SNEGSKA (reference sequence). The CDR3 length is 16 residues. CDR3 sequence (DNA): TGCAGTGCTAGAGTTGGCGGGGCAGGGCGATACAATGAGCAGTTCTTC. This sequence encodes CSARVGGAGRYNEQFF.

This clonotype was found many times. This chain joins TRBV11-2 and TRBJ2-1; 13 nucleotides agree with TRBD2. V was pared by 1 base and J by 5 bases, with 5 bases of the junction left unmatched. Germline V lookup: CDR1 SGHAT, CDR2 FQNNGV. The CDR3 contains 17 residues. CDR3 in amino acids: CASSLGTSGGRHNEQFF. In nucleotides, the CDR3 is TGTGCCAGCAGCTTAGGGACTAGCGGGGGCCGACACAATGAGCAGTTCTTC.

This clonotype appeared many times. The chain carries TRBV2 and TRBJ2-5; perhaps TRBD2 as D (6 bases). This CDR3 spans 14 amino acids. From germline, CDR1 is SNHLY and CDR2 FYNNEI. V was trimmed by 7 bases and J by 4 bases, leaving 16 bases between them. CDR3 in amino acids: CASKRVASLETQYF. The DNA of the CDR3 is TGTGCCAGCAAGCGGGTAGCGTCTCTAGAGACCCAGTACTTC.

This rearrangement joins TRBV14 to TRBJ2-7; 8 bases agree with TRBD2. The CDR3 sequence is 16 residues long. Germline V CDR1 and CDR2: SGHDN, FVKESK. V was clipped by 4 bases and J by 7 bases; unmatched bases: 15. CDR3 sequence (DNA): TGTGCCAGCAGCCCCGACGGCACCGGGAGGGCTCGGGAGCAGTACTTC. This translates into CASSPDGTGRAREQYF.

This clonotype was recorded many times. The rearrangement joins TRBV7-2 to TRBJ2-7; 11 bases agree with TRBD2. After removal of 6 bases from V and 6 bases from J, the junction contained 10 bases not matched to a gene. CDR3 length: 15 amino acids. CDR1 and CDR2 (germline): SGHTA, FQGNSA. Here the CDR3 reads CASRLAGGPRSEQYF. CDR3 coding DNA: TGTGCCAGCAGGCTAGCGGGAGGACCGAGGAGCGAGCAGTACTTC.

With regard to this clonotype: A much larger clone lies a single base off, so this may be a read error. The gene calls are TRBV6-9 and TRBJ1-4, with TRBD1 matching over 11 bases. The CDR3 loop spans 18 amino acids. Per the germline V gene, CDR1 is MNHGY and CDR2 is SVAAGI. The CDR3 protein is CANSYSGQGAERSEKLFF. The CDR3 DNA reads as TGTGCCAACAGTTACTCAGGACAGGGGGCCGAACGGAGTGAAAAACTGTTTTTT.

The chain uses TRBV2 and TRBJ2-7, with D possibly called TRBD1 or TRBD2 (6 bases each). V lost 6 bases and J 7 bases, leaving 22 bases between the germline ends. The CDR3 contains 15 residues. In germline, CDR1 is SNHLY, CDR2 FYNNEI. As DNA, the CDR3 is TGTGCCAGCAGCCCAGGGGAGGCAGGGCACTGGGAGCAGTACTTC. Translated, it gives CASSPGEAGHWEQYF. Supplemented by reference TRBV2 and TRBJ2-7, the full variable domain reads EPEVTQTPSHQVTQMGQEVILRCVPISNHLYFYWYRQILGQKVEFLVSFYNNEISEKSEIFDDQFSVERPDGSNFTLKIRSTKLEDSAMYFCASSPGEAGHWEQYFGPGTRLTVT.

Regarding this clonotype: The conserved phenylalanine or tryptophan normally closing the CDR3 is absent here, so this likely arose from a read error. CDR3 region: CASSSGWAGTEASPLHC. As DNA, the CDR3 is TGTGCCAGCAGTTCTGGGTGGGCCGGGACAGAAGCCTCACCCCTCCACTGT. The V call is TRBV27, the J call TRBJ1-6; 7 bases line up with TRBD1. The CDR3 is made up of 17 amino acids. Per germline, CDR1 MNHEY and CDR2 SMNVEV (reference sequence). The V segment lost 4 bases and the J segment 10 bases; nucleotides outside the gene matches: 16.

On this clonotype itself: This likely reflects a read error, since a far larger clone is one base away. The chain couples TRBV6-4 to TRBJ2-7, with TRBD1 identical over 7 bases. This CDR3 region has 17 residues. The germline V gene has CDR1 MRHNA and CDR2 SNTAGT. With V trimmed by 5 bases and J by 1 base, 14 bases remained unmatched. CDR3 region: CASSYDFGAGGSYEQYF. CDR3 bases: TGTGCCAGCAGTTACGATTTTGGGGCAGGGGGATCCTACGAGCAGTACTTC.